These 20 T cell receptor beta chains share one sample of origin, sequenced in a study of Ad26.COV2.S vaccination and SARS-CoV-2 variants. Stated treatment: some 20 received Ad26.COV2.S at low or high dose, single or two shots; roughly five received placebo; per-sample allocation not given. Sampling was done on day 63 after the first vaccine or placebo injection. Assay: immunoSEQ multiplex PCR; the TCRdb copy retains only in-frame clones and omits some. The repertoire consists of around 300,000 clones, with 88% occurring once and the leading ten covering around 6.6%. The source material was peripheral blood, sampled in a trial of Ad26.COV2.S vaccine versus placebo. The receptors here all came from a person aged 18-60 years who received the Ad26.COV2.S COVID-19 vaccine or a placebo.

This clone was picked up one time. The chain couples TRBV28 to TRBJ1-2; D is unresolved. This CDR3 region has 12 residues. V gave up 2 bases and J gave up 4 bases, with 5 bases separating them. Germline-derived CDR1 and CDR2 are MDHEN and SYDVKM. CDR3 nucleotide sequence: TGTGCCAGCAGTTTAGGGAGCTATGGCTACACCTTC. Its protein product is CASSLGSYGYTF.

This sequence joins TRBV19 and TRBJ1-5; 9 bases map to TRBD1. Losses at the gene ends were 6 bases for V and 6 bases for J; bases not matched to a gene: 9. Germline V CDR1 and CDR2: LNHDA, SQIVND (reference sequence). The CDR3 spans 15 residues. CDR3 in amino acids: CASSGTGGAVQPQHF. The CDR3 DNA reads TGTGCCAGTAGCGGTACAGGGGGCGCTGTTCAGCCCCAGCATTTT. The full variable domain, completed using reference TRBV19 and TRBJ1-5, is DGGITQSPKYLFRKEGQNVTLSCEQNLNHDAMYWYRQDPGQGLRLIYYSQIVNDFQKGDIAEGYSVSREKKESFPLTVTSAQKNPTAFYLCASSGTGGAVQPQHFGDGTRLSIL.

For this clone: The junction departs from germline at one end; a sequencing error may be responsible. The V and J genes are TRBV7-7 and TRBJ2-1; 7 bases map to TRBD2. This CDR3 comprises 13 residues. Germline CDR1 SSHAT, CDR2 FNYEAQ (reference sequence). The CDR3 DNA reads TGTGCTAGCAGCGCTGGGGCGGGGGTAGATACGTTCTTC. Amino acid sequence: CASSAGAGVDTFF. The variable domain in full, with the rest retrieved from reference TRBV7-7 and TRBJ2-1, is GAGVSQSPRYKVTKRGQDVTLRCDPISSHATLYWYQQALGQGPEFLTYFNYEAQPDKSGLPSDRFSAERPEGSISTLTIQRTEQRDSAMYRCASSAGAGVDTFFGPGTRLTVL.

The CDR3 sequence is CASSLNRVPANYGYTF. CDR3 DNA sequence: TGTGCCAGCAGTTTAAATCGGGTCCCGGCTAACTATGGCTACACCTTC. The chain couples TRBV27 to TRBJ1-2; D not certain. CDR1 is MNHEY and CDR2 is SMNVEV in the germline V gene (reference sequence). The CDR3 runs 16 residues. V lost 2 bases, J lost 0 bases, and 13 bases lay in between.

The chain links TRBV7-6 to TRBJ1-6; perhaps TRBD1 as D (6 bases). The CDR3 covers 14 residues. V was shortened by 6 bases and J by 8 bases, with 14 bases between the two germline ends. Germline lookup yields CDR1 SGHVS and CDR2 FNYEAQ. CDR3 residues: CASSFQGPDSPLHF. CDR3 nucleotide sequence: TGTGCCAGCAGTTTTCAGGGGCCGGATTCACCCCTCCACTTT.

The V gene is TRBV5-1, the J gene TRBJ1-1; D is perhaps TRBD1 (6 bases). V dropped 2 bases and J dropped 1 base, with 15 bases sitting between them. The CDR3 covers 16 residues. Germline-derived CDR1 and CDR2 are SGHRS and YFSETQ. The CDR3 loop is CASSFLRLGQNTEAFF. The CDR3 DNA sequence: TGCGCCAGCAGCTTCCTAAGGCTGGGACAGAACACTGAAGCTTTCTTT.

The CDR3 DNA reads as TGCGCCAGACCACTTGGGGGCACCTCCTACGAGCAGTACTTC. Translated, it gives CARPLGGTSYEQYF. The rearrangement links TRBV5-1 to TRBJ2-7; D is perhaps TRBD1 (6 bases). With 8 bases removed from V and 0 bases from J, the gap between germline ends came to 15 bases. This CDR3 contains 14 residues. Germline V CDR1 and CDR2: SGHRS, YFSETQ.

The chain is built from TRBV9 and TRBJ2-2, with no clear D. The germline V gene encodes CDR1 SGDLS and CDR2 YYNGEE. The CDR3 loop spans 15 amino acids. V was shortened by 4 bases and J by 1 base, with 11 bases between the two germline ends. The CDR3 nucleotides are TGTGCCAGCAGCCAGACACCAGGGAACACCGGGGAGCTGTTTTTT. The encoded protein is CASSQTPGNTGELFF.

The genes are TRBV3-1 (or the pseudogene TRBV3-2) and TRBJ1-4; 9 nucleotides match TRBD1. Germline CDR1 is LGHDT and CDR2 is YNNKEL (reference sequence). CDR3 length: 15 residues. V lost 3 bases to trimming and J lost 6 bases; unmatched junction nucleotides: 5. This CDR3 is CASSHPGTGYEKLFF. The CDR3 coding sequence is TGTGCCAGCAGCCACCCCGGGACAGGGTATGAAAAACTGTTTTTT.

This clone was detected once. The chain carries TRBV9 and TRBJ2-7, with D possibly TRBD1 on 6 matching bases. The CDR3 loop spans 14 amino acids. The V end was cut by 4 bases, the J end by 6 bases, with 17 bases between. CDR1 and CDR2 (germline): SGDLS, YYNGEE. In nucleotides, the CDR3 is TGTGCCAGCAGCTTCCCGGGACATCGGCGCGAGCAGTACTTC. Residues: CASSFPGHRREQYF.

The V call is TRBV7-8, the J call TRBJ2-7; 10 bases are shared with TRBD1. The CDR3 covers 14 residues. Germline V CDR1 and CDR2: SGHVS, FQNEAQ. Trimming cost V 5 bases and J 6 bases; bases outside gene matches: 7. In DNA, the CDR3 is TGTGCCAGCAGCCCCCTTAGGACAGGGGGCGAGCAGTACTTC. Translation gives CASSPLRTGGEQYF.

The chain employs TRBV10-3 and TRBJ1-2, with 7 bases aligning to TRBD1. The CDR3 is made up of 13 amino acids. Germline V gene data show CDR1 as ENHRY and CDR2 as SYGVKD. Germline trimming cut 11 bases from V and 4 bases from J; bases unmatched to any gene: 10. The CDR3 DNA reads TGTGCCTACCTTTCGCAGGGGGGCTATGGCTACACCTTC. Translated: CAYLSQGGYGYTF.

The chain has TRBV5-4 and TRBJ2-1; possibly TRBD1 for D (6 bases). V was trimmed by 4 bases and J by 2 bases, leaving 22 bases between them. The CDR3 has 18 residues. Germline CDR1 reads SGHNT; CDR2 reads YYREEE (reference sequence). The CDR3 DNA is TGTGCCAGCAGCCGTGGGGACATAAGTACCGTTACCTACAATGAGCAGTTCTTC. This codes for CASSRGDISTVTYNEQFF.

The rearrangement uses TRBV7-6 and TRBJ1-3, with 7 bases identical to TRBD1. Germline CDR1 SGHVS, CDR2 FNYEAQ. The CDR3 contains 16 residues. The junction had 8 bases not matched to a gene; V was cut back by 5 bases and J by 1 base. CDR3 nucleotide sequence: TGTGCCAGCAGCCAGGGTGCAGGGGGGTCTGGAAACACCATATATTTT. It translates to CASSQGAGGSGNTIYF.

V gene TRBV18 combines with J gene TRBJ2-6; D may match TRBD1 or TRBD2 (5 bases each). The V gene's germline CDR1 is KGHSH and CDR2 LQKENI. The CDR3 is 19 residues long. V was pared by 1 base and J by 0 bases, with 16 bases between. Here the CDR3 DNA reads TGTGCCAGCTCACCACTCCCGGGACCGTCTGACTCTGGGGCCAACGTCCTGACTTTC. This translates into CASSPLPGPSDSGANVLTF.

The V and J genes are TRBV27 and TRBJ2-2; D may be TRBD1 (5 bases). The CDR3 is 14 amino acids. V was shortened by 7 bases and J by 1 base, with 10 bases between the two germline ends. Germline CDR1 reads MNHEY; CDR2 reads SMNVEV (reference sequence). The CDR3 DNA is TGTGCCAGCACGAGGACACTGAACACCGGGGAGCTGTTTTTT. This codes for CASTRTLNTGELFF.

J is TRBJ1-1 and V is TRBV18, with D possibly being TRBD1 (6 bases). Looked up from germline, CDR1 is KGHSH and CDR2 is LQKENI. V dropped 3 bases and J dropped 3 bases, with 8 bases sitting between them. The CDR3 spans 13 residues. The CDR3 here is CASSPGQDTEAFF. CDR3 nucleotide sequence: TGTGCCAGCTCACCGGGACAAGACACTGAAGCTTTCTTT.

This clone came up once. The CDR3: CASSLDPATNEKLFF. The CDR3 DNA is TGTGCCAGCAGTTTGGACCCCGCAACTAATGAAAAACTGTTTTTT. The gene calls are TRBV28 and TRBJ1-4; D call uncertain. CDR1 is MDHEN, CDR2 SYDVKM, per germline. The CDR3 runs to 15 residues. V was trimmed by 3 bases and J by 0 bases, leaving 8 bases between them.

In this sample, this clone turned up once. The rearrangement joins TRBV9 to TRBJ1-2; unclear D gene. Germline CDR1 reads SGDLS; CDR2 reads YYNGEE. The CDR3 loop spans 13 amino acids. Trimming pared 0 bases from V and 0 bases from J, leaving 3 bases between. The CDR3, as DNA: TGTGCCAGCAGCGTAGATGCTAACTATGGCTACACCTTC. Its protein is CASSVDANYGYTF.

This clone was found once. The CDR3 region has the DNA TGTGCCAGCACCCCGGACAGGGGTGTTGAAAAACTGTTTTTT. It yields the protein CASTPDRGVEKLFF. This rearrangement joins TRBV6-5 to TRBJ1-4, with 9 positions matching TRBD1. Germline V gene lookup returns CDR1 MNHEY and CDR2 SVGAGI. V lost 7 bases and J lost 7; bases outside the gene matches: 7. This CDR3 comprises 14 residues.